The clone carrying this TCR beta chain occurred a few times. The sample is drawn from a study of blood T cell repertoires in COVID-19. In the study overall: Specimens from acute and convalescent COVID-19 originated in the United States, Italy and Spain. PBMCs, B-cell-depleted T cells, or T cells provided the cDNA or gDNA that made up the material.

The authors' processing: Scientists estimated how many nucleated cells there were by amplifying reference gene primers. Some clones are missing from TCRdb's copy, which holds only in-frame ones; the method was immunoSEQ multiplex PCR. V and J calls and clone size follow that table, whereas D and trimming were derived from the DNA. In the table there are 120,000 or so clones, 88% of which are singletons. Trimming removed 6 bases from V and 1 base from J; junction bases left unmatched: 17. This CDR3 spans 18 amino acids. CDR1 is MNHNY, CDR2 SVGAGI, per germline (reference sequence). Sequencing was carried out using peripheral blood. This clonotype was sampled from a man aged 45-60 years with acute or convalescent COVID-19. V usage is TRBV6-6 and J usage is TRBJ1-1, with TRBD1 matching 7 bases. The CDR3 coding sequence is TGTGCCAGCAGGCGATTTAGGGACAGTAGGGAGGAGAACACTGAAGCTTTCTTT. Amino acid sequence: CASRRFRDSREENTEAFF.